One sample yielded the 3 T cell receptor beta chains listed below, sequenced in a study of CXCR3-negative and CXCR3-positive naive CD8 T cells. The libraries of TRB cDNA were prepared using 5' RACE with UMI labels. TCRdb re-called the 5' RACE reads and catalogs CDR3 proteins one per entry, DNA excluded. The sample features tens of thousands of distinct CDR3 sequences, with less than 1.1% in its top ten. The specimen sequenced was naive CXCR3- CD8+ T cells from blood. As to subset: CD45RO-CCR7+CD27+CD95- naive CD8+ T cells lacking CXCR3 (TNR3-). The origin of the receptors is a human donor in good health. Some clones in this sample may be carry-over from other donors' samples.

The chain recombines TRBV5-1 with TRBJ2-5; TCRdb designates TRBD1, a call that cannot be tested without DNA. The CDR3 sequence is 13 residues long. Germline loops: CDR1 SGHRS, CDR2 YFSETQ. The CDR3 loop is CATGQGAHETQYF.

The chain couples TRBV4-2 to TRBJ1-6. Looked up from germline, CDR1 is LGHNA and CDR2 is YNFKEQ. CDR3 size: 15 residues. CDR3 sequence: CASSQEVGGNSPLHF.

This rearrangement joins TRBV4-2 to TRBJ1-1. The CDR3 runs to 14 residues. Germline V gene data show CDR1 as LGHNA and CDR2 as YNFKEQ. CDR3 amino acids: CASSHPSEWTEAFF.